The clone carrying this T cell receptor beta chain was detected a few times. TCRdb reprocessed the PCR reads via MiXCR and lists one record per CDR3 protein. The sample yields tens of thousands of distinct CDR3 sequences, about half seen once. The sample belongs to a study of CDR3 diversity in severe acne. Trimming stripped 8 bases from V and 7 bases from J, with 20 bases between. Looked up from germline, CDR1 is MDHEN and CDR2 is SYDVKM. There are 14 residues in the CDR3. The source is a male donor with severe acne vulgaris. The specimen was blood. The rearrangement links TRBV28 to TRBJ2-5, with a possible D match to TRBD2 (6 bases). CDR3 bases: TGTGCCAGCTCTCACCCCCGGGAGTCTGGGACCCAGTACTTC. Translated, it gives CASSHPRESGTQYF. The whole variable domain, remainder taken from reference TRBV28 and TRBJ2-5, is DVKVTQSSRYLVKRTGEKVFLECVQDMDHENMFWYRQDPGLGLRLIYFSYDVKMKEKGDIPEGYSVSREKKERFSLILESASTNQTSMYLCASSHPRESGTQYFGPGTRLLVL.